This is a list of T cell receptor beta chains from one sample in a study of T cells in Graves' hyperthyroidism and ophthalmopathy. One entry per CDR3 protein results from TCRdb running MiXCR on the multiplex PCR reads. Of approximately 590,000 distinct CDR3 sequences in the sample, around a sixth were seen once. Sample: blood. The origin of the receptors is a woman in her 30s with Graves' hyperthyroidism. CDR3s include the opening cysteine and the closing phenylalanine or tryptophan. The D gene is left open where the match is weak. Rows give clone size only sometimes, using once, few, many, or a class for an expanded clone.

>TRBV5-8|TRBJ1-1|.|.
CASSLVGRVNTEAFF
TGTGCCAGCAGCTTGGTAGGCAGAGTGAACACTGAAGCTTTCTTT
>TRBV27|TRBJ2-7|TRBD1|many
CASSLFGGLDRAYEQYF
TGTGCCAGCAGTTTATTCGGGGGTTTGGACAGGGCTTACGAGCAGTACTTC
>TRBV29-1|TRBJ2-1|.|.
CSVEPVYNEQFF
TGCAGCGTTGAACCCGTTTACAATGAGCAGTTCTTC
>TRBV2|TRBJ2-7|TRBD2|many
CASSEEASGWYEQYF
TGTGCCAGCAGTGAGGAGGCTAGCGGGTGGTACGAGCAGTACTTC
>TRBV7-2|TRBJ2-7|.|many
CASSLGAAEQYF
TGTGCCAGCAGCTTAGGGGCAGCCGAGCAGTACTTC
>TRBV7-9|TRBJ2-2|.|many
CAWGIENTGELFF
TGTGCCTGGGGGATCGAGAACACCGGGGAGCTGTTTTTT
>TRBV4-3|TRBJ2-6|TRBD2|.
CASSQGDWREGSGANVLTF
TGCGCCAGCAGCCAAGGAGATTGGCGGGAGGGATCCGGGGCCAACGTCCTGACTTTC
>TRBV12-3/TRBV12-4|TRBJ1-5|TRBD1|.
CASSLKTGVSNQPRHF
TGTGCCAGCAGTTTAAAAACAGGGGTCAGCAATCAGCCCCGGCATTTT
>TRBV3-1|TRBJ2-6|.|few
CASSQRGAGANVLTF
TGTGCCAGCAGCCAGAGGGGGGCTGGGGCCAACGTCCTGACTTTC
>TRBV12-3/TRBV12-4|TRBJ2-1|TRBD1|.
CASSAPGQGVNEQFF
TGTGCCAGCAGTGCTCCGGGACAGGGCGTTAATGAGCAGTTCTTC
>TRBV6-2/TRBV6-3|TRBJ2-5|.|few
CASSYSARTYF
TGTGCCAGCAGTTACTCAGCGAGAACCTACTTC
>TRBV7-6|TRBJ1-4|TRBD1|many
CASSLGGTGNEKLFF
TGTGCCAGCAGCTTAGGCGGGACAGGGAACGAAAAACTGTTTTTT
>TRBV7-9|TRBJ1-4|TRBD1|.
CASSSSTGLSEKLFF
TGTGCCAGCAGCTCATCGACAGGGCTGAGTGAAAAACTGTTTTTT
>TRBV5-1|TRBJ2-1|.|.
CASSLILGLDNEQFF
TGCGCCAGCAGCTTGATCCTGGGACTCGACAATGAGCAGTTCTTC
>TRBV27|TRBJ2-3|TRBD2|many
CASSIPSGSGPADTQYF
TGTGCCAGCAGTATCCCCTCAGGTAGCGGGCCAGCCGATACGCAGTATTTT
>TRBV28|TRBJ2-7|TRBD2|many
CASSFEGLAGITYEQYF
TGTGCCAGCAGTTTTGAAGGACTAGCGGGTATAACCTACGAGCAGTACTTC
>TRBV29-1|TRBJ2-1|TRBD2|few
CSVEVIRQLAAYNEQFF
TGCAGCGTTGAAGTAATTCGGCAACTAGCGGCCTACAATGAGCAGTTCTTC
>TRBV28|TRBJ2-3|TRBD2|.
CASSPREGNTDTQYF
TGTGCCAGCAGTCCTAGGGAGGGGAACACAGATACGCAGTATTTT
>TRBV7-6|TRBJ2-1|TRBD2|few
CASSLGLSGRRDEQFF
TGTGCCAGCAGCTTAGGCCTAAGCGGGAGAAGGGATGAGCAGTTCTTC
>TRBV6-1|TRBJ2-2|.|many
CASSQSSPGELFF
TGTGCCAGCAGTCAATCCTCTCCCGGGGAGCTGTTTTTT
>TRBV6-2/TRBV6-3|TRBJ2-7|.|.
CASRVDTTYEQYF
TGTGCCAGCAGAGTGGACACCACCTACGAGCAGTACTTC
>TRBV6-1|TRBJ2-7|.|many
CASSEAEYLGGNEQYF
TGTGCCAGCAGTGAAGCGGAATATTTGGGAGGTAACGAGCAGTACTTC
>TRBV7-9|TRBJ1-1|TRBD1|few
CASSWTGRTFF
TGTGCCAGCAGCTGGACAGGGCGGACTTTCTTT
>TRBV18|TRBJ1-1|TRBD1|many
CASHRGDLTEAFF
TGTGCCAGCCACAGGGGGGATCTCACTGAAGCTTTCTTT
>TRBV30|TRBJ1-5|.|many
CAWRSPGTTNQPQHF
TGTGCCTGGAGGAGTCCGGGGACCACCAATCAGCCCCAGCATTTT